This entry lists 23 T cell receptor beta chains sequenced from one sample in a study of T-cell memory formation after mild COVID-19. TCRdb re-derived calls from the 5' RACE reads in MiXCR, one entry per CDR3 protein. The sample lists around 130,000 distinct CDR3 sequences, 11% to 15% occurring once. Sequencing input: PBMCs or a T cell subset sorted from them (not recorded which). These receptor sequences come from an adult woman who had mild COVID-19 (a few samples of this study predate the infection). Cell type and time point are not known.

The chain joins TRBV9 to TRBJ1-2; D uncertain. Per germline, CDR1 SGDLS and CDR2 YYNGEE. The CDR3 loop spans 13 amino acids. V was shortened by 0 bases and J by 5 bases, with 8 bases between the two germline ends. CDR3: CASSVATAYGYTF. In DNA form, the CDR3 reads TGTGCCAGCAGCGTAGCTACAGCTTATGGCTACACCTTC. The full variable domain, rest sourced from reference TRBV9 and TRBJ1-2, is DSGVTQTPKHLITATGQRVTLRCSPRSGDLSVYWYQQSLDQGLQFLIQYYNGEERAKGNILERFSAQQFPDLHSELNLSSLELGDSALYFCASSVATAYGYTFGSGTRLTVV.

The genes are TRBV4-1 and TRBJ2-3, with 7 bases that match TRBD2. Looked up from germline, CDR1 is MGHRA and CDR2 is YSYEKL. The junction had 4 bases not matched to a gene; V was cut back by 3 bases and J by 7 bases. This CDR3 region has 13 residues. Here the CDR3 DNA reads TGCGCCAGCAGCCAGCCGCGGGGGAATACGCAGTATTTT. Protein product: CASSQPRGNTQYF.

The gene calls are TRBV12-3 or TRBV12-4 and TRBJ2-2; no definite D call. Trimming pared 3 bases from V and 4 bases from J, leaving 9 bases between. CDR3 length equals 14 residues. The CDR3 coding sequence is TGTGCCAGCAGTTTTGTAGGAACCACCGGGGAGCTGTTTTTT. Residues: CASSFVGTTGELFF.

The chain combines TRBV20-1 with TRBJ1-1; tentatively, D is TRBD1 (5 bases). This CDR3 has 10 amino acids. CDR1 and CDR2 from the germline V gene are DFQATT and SNEGSKA (reference sequence). V gave up 5 bases and J gave up 6 bases, with 7 bases separating them. The CDR3 region is CSAWGAEAFF. The DNA of the CDR3 is TGCAGTGCTTGGGGCGCTGAAGCTTTCTTT.

The chain combines TRBV12-3 or TRBV12-4 with TRBJ2-1, with 8 positions matching TRBD2. Trimming took 5 bases from V and 3 from J; bases not matched to a gene: 3. The CDR3 has 14 amino acids. The CDR3 protein is CASSPGLVYNEQFF. DNA for the CDR3: TGTGCCAGCAGTCCGGGACTAGTCTACAATGAGCAGTTCTTC.

The rearrangement joins TRBV24-1 to TRBJ1-1, with D possibly matching TRBD1 (6 bases). The germline CDR1 and CDR2 sequences are KGHDR and SFDVKD. With 4 bases removed from V and 1 base from J, the gap between germline ends came to 9 bases. There are 14 residues in the CDR3. The CDR3 protein is CATSEGHPNTEAFF. As DNA, the CDR3 is TGTGCCACCAGTGAGGGACACCCGAACACTGAAGCTTTCTTT.

At least ten counts were recorded for this clonotype. The V gene is TRBV29-1, the J gene TRBJ2-4, with D unresolved. V lost 0 bases to trimming and J lost 6 bases, with 9 bases between them. Germline-derived CDR1 and CDR2 are SQVTM and ANQGSEA. The CDR3 totals 13 residues. CDR3 protein: CSVEEGNRNIQYF. CDR3 coding DNA: TGCAGCGTTGAAGAGGGCAATAGAAACATTCAGTACTTC.

The chain is built from TRBV12-3 or TRBV12-4 and TRBJ2-5; a weak D match, TRBD2 (6 bases). This CDR3 comprises 16 residues. The ends were cut back, 5 bases at V and 0 bases at J, with 16 bases in the middle. This CDR3 is CASSRESAGYQETQYF. Here the CDR3 DNA reads TGTGCCAGCAGTCGTGAATCAGCGGGCTACCAAGAGACCCAGTACTTC.

This clonotype was seen ten or more times. The chain joins TRBV4-1 to TRBJ2-7, with TRBD2 matching 7 bases. V lost 5 bases, J lost 12 bases, and 7 bases stayed unmatched. Germline loops: CDR1 MGHRA, CDR2 YSYEKL. This CDR3 is built from 11 residues. The CDR3 DNA reads as TGCGCCAGCAGCGAGGGAGGGGTTCTGTACTTC. Its translation is CASSEGGVLYF.

The table lists this clonotype with a few counts. The chain combines TRBV4-1 with TRBJ2-7, with 7 bases that match TRBD1. The CDR3 spans 15 residues. Looked up from germline, CDR1 is MGHRA and CDR2 is YSYEKL. V was clipped by 1 base and J by 7 bases; unmatched bases: 10. The DNA for the CDR3 is TGCGCCAGCAGCCAAGCGGAAGACAGGGTGGGAGAGCAGTACTTC. This encodes CASSQAEDRVGEQYF.

This clonotype was seen at least ten times. The gene calls are TRBV7-6 and TRBJ2-1; TRBD2 aligns across 9 bases. The CDR3 runs 16 residues. CDR1 is SGHVS, CDR2 FNYEAQ, per germline. Germline trimming cut 5 bases from V and 7 bases from J; bases unmatched to any gene: 12. As DNA, the CDR3 is TGTGCCAGCAGCCAAGAGATAGCGGGAGTGTCTAATGAGCAGTTCTTC. Translating it yields CASSQEIAGVSNEQFF.

V and J are TRBV7-8 and TRBJ2-7; D might be TRBD1 (5 bases). CDR3 length equals 16 residues. Germline assignment: CDR1 SGHVS and CDR2 FQNEAQ. Trimming took off 3 bases at V and 1 base at J, with 16 bases between the two ends. CDR3 sequence: CASSLSFLDRSYEQYF. The CDR3 DNA follows: TGTGCCAGCAGCTTGAGTTTCCTAGACAGATCCTACGAGCAGTACTTC.

The chain has TRBV5-1 and TRBJ2-7; 12 nucleotides agree with TRBD2. V was clipped by 1 base and J by 2 bases; unmatched bases: 4. The CDR3 length is 16 residues. Germline V CDR1 and CDR2: SGHRS, YFSETQ. The DNA for the CDR3 is TGCGCCAGCAGCTTGACTAGCGGGGGGCTAGCCTACGAGCAGTACTTC. Amino acid sequence: CASSLTSGGLAYEQYF.

This clonotype was observed a few times. J is TRBJ1-1 and V is TRBV6-5; no definite D call. Germline loops: CDR1 MNHEY, CDR2 SVGAGI. V lost 0 bases and J 1 base, leaving 3 bases between the germline ends. The CDR3 is 13 amino acids. The CDR3 here is CASSYSENTEAFF. The CDR3 nucleotides read TGTGCCAGCAGTTACTCTGAGAACACTGAAGCTTTCTTT.

This clonotype was detected a few times. This chain uses TRBV4-1 with TRBJ2-1; D is perhaps TRBD2 (6 bases). CDR3 length: 14 amino acids. V dropped 0 bases and J dropped 10 bases, with 13 bases sitting between them. Germline V lookup: CDR1 MGHRA, CDR2 YSYEKL. The CDR3 is CASSQDSGTSEQFF. The CDR3 DNA reads TGCGCCAGCAGCCAAGATAGTGGCACTAGCGAGCAGTTCTTC.

V is TRBV15 and J is TRBJ2-1; TRBD2 matches 14 bases. From germline, CDR1 is LNHNV and CDR2 YYDKDF (reference sequence). V trimming: 0 bases; J trimming: 7 bases; junction bases outside the gene matches: 20. The CDR3 runs to 22 residues. The chain's CDR3 is CATSRETHMKRLAGGPLNEQFF. CDR3 in DNA: TGTGCCACCAGCAGAGAGACGCATATGAAGAGACTAGCGGGAGGGCCGTTAAATGAGCAGTTCTTC.

This clonotype was picked up a small number of times. The chain uses TRBV6-5 and TRBJ2-3; D not resolved. Trimming took 6 bases from V and 2 from J, leaving 6 bases between them. There are 12 residues in the CDR3. CDR1 and CDR2 (germline): MNHEY, SVGAGI. CDR3 nucleotides: TGTGCCAGCAGCCCCCCCACAGATACGCAGTATTTT. It translates to CASSPPTDTQYF.

This clonotype was seen a handful of times. The chain recombines TRBV7-6 with TRBJ2-3; 8 bases are a match to TRBD2. The CDR3 is 16 residues long. Germline assignment: CDR1 SGHVS and CDR2 FNYEAQ. J was trimmed by 2 bases and V by 0 bases; bases with no gene match: 4. CDR3 sequence reads: CASSLAAGGPTDTQYF. Written as DNA, the CDR3 is TGTGCCAGCAGCTTAGCGGCGGGAGGTCCCACAGATACGCAGTATTTT.

The J gene is TRBJ2-3, the V gene TRBV7-9; TRBD2 matches 11 bases. This CDR3 comprises 18 residues. The germline gives CDR1 SEHNR, CDR2 FQNEAQ (reference sequence). The junction had 11 bases not matched to a gene; V was cut back by 3 bases and J by 3 bases. The CDR3 nucleotides are TGTGCCAGCAGCTTTTTAGCGGGAGGGCCAAAGGAGACAGATACGCAGTATTTT. Its protein is CASSFLAGGPKETDTQYF. Variable domain in full (rest from reference TRBV7-9 and TRBJ2-3): DTGVSQNPRHKITKRGQNVTFRCDPISEHNRLYWYRQTLGQGPEFLTYFQNEAQLEKSRLLSDRFSAERPKGSFSTLEIQRTEQGDSAMYLCASSFLAGGPKETDTQYFGPGTRLTVL.

Only a few counts were recorded for this clonotype. V gene TRBV27 combines with J gene TRBJ2-7; TRBD2 might be the D (6 bases). CDR3 length equals 14 residues. The V end was cut by 11 bases, the J end by 5 bases, with 22 bases between. Germline loops: CDR1 MNHEY, CDR2 SMNVEV (reference sequence). CDR3 sequence reads: CASAWGEAFDEQYF. The CDR3 coding sequence is TGTGCCTCGGCCTGGGGGGAGGCTTTCGACGAGCAGTACTTC.

V usage is TRBV6-9 and J usage is TRBJ1-3, with D perhaps matching TRBD1 (5 bases). V was pared by 5 bases and J by 2 bases, with 13 bases between. The CDR3 is 15 residues long. Germline CDR1 and CDR2: MNHGY and SVAAGI. In DNA, the CDR3 is TGTGCCAGCAGTCAAGTAGGGGAAGCTGGAAACACCATATATTTT. It translates to CASSQVGEAGNTIYF.

This clonotype came up many times. This chain uses TRBV6-2 or TRBV6-3 with TRBJ1-1; the match to TRBD1 covers 7 bases. Losses at the gene ends were 0 bases for V and 5 bases for J; bases not matched to a gene: 15. CDR3 length: 18 amino acids. The V gene's germline CDR1 is MNHEY and CDR2 SVGEGT. DNA for the CDR3: TGTGCCAGCAGTTACTCGAAGCTGACAGGGAGCGGTTATACTGAAGCTTTCTTT. Residues: CASSYSKLTGSGYTEAFF.

The genes are TRBV21-1 and TRBJ2-7; the table calls TRBD1, which could not be checked here. TRBV21-1 is flagged as a pseudogene. The CDR3 covers 13 residues. CDR3 protein: CARRQALSYEQYF. For the CDR3, the DNA is TGTGCCCGTAGACAGGCACTATCCTACGAGCAGTACTTC.